A single sample is the source of the 7 T cell receptor beta chains below, sequenced in a study of T-cell reconstitution after alpha-beta-depleted transplantation in children. During its preparation, the TCRbeta library received unique molecular identifiers. TCRdb re-called the PCR reads with MiXCR, one entry per CDR3 protein. Here the sample spans about 980,000 distinct CDR3 sequences, about 26% being singletons. The specimen was PBMCs, mostly from graft donor cells, collected 360 days after TCRalphabeta/CD19-depleted stem cell transplant. The receptor source for this set is a boy in the first two years of life who had a stem cell transplant for SCID, so the T cells may come from the graft donor.

This clonotype has just a few counts. The chain couples TRBV7-9 to TRBJ2-2; 7 bases are a match to TRBD2. The junction had 5 bases not matched to a gene; V was cut back by 3 bases and J by 4 bases. Germline V gene lookup returns CDR1 SEHNR and CDR2 FQNEAQ (reference sequence). The CDR3 is 15 amino acids. The DNA of the CDR3 is TGTGCCAGCAGCTTTGGGGGGGTTTCCACCGGGGAGCTGTTTTTT. It yields the protein CASSFGGVSTGELFF.

This clonotype has just a few counts. V usage is TRBV20-1 and J usage is TRBJ1-3; D is unclear. The CDR3 covers 15 residues. Trimming pared 2 bases from V and 4 bases from J, leaving 15 bases between. CDR1 DFQATT and CDR2 SNEGSKA come from the germline V gene (reference sequence). The CDR3 here is CSARLPGRGGNTIYF. DNA of the CDR3: TGCAGTGCTAGACTCCCAGGACGTGGAGGAAACACCATATATTTT.

Ten or more counts support this clonotype. The rearrangement uses TRBV24-1 and TRBJ1-5; 7 bases match TRBD1. V lost 4 bases and J lost 4; bases outside the gene matches: 3. This CDR3 is built from 14 residues. Germline-derived CDR1 and CDR2 are KGHDR and SFDVKD. CDR3 in amino acids: CATSDLTGNQPQHF. The CDR3 DNA reads TGTGCCACCAGTGACCTGACAGGGAATCAGCCCCAGCATTTT.

The J gene is TRBJ2-7, the V gene TRBV12-3 or TRBV12-4, with no clear D. The CDR3 runs 14 residues. Trimming removed 6 bases from V and 1 base from J, with 13 bases in between. The CDR3 is CASSVTLGSYEQYF. The CDR3, as DNA: TGTGCCAGCAGCGTGACCCTAGGATCCTACGAGCAGTACTTC.

In its sample, this clonotype was seen many times. The chain is built from TRBV6-1 and TRBJ2-5; D call uncertain. The V and J ends lost 3 bases and 0 bases respectively, with 11 bases between them. CDR3 size: 15 residues. Germline V gene lookup returns CDR1 MNHNS and CDR2 SASEGT. CDR3 protein: CASSDGSQYQETQYF. CDR3 sequence (DNA): TGTGCCAGCAGTGATGGCTCTCAGTACCAAGAGACCCAGTACTTC.

The chain combines TRBV5-1 with TRBJ2-7, with 7 nucleotides matching TRBD1. Germline loops: CDR1 SGHRS, CDR2 YFSETQ. V dropped 0 bases and J dropped 2; count of bases not matched to a gene: 5. This CDR3 is 15 amino acids long. CDR3 in DNA: TGCGCCAGCAGCTTGGTCTCGGGGACAGCCTACGAGCAGTACTTC. This sequence encodes CASSLVSGTAYEQYF.

This rearrangement joins TRBV5-5 to TRBJ1-4; no reliable D call. The CDR3 length is 12 residues. The V gene's germline CDR1 is SGHKS and CDR2 YYEKEE (reference sequence). V lost 10 bases and J lost 0, with 7 bases in between. The CDR3 protein is CASAATNEKLFF. The CDR3 coding sequence is TGTGCCTCCGCAGCAACTAATGAAAAACTGTTTTTT.